This TCR beta chain was observed in a study of identical twins. General observations from the study: Twin pairs' shared out-of-frame alpha sequences were enriched in low generation probability. Whereas memory repertoires showed no such difference, abundant cord blood beta clonotypes carried fewer insertions.

A single record per CDR3 protein comes from TCRdb applying MiXCR to the 5' RACE reads. The table lists around 570,000 distinct CDR3 sequences, 9.5% to 10% of them singletons. Concerning this clonotype: Its antigen is unknown.

V lost 5 bases, J lost 5 bases, and 16 bases lay in between. The germline CDR1 and CDR2 sequences are SGHDT and YYEEEE. The CDR3 sequence is 14 residues long. This sample was shared with a second study, whose subject was yellow fever vaccine responses in identical twins.

This TCR derives from a woman aged 18-29 years in good health. This chain joins TRBV5-6 and TRBJ2-5; D might be TRBD1 or TRBD2, each matching 7 bases. The source material was PBMCs. The CDR3 here is CASRSTGEGETQYF. The CDR3 DNA sequence: TGTGCCAGCAGGTCTACAGGGGAGGGGGAGACCCAGTACTTC.